This T cell receptor beta chain was recovered during a study of T cells in Graves' hyperthyroidism and ophthalmopathy. Points from the study as a whole: Most expanded thyroid clonotypes above 0.001 recurred in blood.

This clonotype occurred many times. As yet, its antigen is unknown. Trimming shortened V by 7 bases and J by 1 base, and 13 bases separated the two germline ends. The CDR3 covers 14 residues. Researchers took RNA transcripts and amplified the TCR beta CDR3 regions from them. The primer set for the first-round RT-PCR of the TCR CDR3 was HTBI. MiXCR was run by TCRdb on the multiplex PCR reads, yielding one entry per CDR3 protein. This sample has 360,000 or so distinct CDR3 sequences, with over 15% found just once. The sequence came from a woman younger than 30 with Graves' hyperthyroidism. The rearrangement links TRBV12-3 or TRBV12-4 to TRBJ2-5; maybe TRBD1 (5 bases). The sample taken for sequencing was blood. CDR3 residues: CASTIGAAQETQYF. CDR3 DNA sequence: TGTGCCAGCACTATTGGGGCCGCCCAAGAGACCCAGTACTTC.